The 31 T cell receptor beta chains presented below share a single source sample, sequenced in a study of OX40 agonist ivuxolimab in advanced cancers. Using immunoSEQ multiplex PCR, the repertoire was profiled, and TCRdb retains in-frame clones only, with some absent. In the table there are about 73,000 clones, 86% of which are singletons. The sequencing here drew on CD4+ or CD8+ T cells sorted from blood, taken in a trial of the OX40 agonist ivuxolimab. The receptors were sampled from an adult with an advanced solid tumor such as melanoma, head and neck, liver or kidney cancer.

The chain carries TRBV18 and TRBJ1-1, with D maybe TRBD1 (5 bases). The V and J ends lost 2 bases and 0 bases respectively, with 7 bases between them. CDR3 length equals 14 residues. Germline assignment: CDR1 KGHSH and CDR2 LQKENI. DNA of the CDR3: TGTGCCAGCTCACCAGGGGGAGTGAACACTGAAGCTTTCTTT. Amino acids: CASSPGGVNTEAFF.

This rearrangement joins TRBV5-4 to TRBJ1-1; weak D call: TRBD1 (5 bases). Germline V gene sequence: CDR1 SGHNT, CDR2 YYREEE (reference sequence). The CDR3 is 15 amino acids. The V end was cut by 0 bases, the J end by 0 bases, with 9 bases between. CDR3 coding DNA: TGTGCCAGCAGCTTGGAGGCAGGGATGAACACTGAAGCTTTCTTT. It encodes CASSLEAGMNTEAFF.

This clone was recorded a few times. This chain joins TRBV6-5 and TRBJ2-7; D not resolved. The V gene's germline CDR1 is MNHEY and CDR2 SVGAGI. This CDR3 is 12 amino acids long. The germline V and J ends were trimmed by 5 bases and 4 bases, with 9 bases remaining between them. Here the CDR3 reads CASSPLGYEQYF. In DNA, the CDR3 is TGTGCCAGCAGTCCCCTCGGATACGAGCAGTACTTC.

V gene TRBV18 combines with J gene TRBJ2-5; D is unclear. V dropped 3 bases and J dropped 0 bases, with 8 bases sitting between them. The CDR3 has 14 amino acids. Germline V CDR1 and CDR2: KGHSH, LQKENI. The CDR3 loop is CASSPLGNQETQYF. The DNA of the CDR3 is TGTGCCAGCTCACCGCTGGGCAACCAAGAGACCCAGTACTTC.

The chain joins TRBV5-1 to TRBJ2-3, with D hard to call. With 2 bases removed from V and 3 bases from J, the gap between germline ends came to 13 bases. Germline V gene sequence: CDR1 SGHRS, CDR2 YFSETQ. CDR3 size: 15 residues. The CDR3 spells CASSFRSGQTDTQYF. The CDR3 coding sequence is TGCGCCAGCAGCTTTAGAAGTGGCCAAACAGATACGCAGTATTTT.

This clone was found once. The chain employs TRBV7-2 and TRBJ2-4; D is unresolved. Germline CDR1 SGHTA, CDR2 FQGNSA. Trimming took 5 bases from V and 0 from J, leaving 11 bases between them. The CDR3 runs 15 residues. This CDR3 is CASSLPSLAKNIQYF. CDR3 nucleotides: TGTGCCAGCAGCCTGCCGTCCTTAGCCAAAAACATTCAGTACTTC.

The genes are TRBV6-1 and TRBJ1-2, with D hard to call. CDR3 length: 15 amino acids. The V end lost 6 bases, the J end lost 5 bases, and 19 bases lay between the germline ends. Per germline, CDR1 MNHNS and CDR2 SASEGT. CDR3 region: CASSIEADGVYGYTF. The CDR3 nucleotides are TGTGCCAGCAGCATAGAGGCCGACGGAGTTTATGGCTACACCTTC.

This clone was detected a few times. The chain recombines TRBV7-9 with TRBJ2-2; 7 bases fit TRBD1. Germline trimming cut 5 bases from V and 7 bases from J; bases unmatched to any gene: 10. The germline gives CDR1 SEHNR, CDR2 FQNEAQ (reference sequence). This CDR3 has 15 amino acids. CDR3 sequence reads: CASSRRTGVSGELFF. CDR3 sequence (DNA): TGTGCCAGCAGCCGTCGGACAGGCGTTAGCGGGGAGCTGTTTTTT.

V is TRBV5-1 and J is TRBJ2-3; a possible D gene is TRBD2 (7 bases). CDR3 length: 16 residues. Trimming shortened V by 4 bases and J by 3 bases, and 18 bases separated the two germline ends. Germline CDR1 SGHRS, CDR2 YFSETQ. The CDR3 region is CASSPQGRERTDTQYF. Written as DNA, the CDR3 is TGCGCCAGCAGCCCGCAGGGGCGGGAGAGAACAGATACGCAGTATTTT.

This chain links TRBV6-6 with TRBJ1-6; the D is unclear. The germline V gene encodes CDR1 MNHNY and CDR2 SVGAGI (reference sequence). The CDR3 totals 14 residues. V lost 6 bases and J lost 4, with 10 bases in between. The CDR3 protein is CASSSREYNSPLHF. The CDR3 region has the DNA TGTGCCAGCAGCTCTAGGGAGTATAATTCACCCCTCCACTTT.

This rearrangement joins TRBV5-4 to TRBJ1-4, with D tentatively TRBD1 (6 bases). Trimming cost V 2 bases and J 8 bases, with 10 bases left between them. Germline CDR1 is SGHNT and CDR2 is YYREEE (reference sequence). CDR3 length: 13 amino acids. CDR3 amino acids: CASSFGQGEKLFF. In nucleotides, the CDR3 is TGTGCCAGCAGCTTTGGGCAGGGGGAAAAACTGTTTTTT.

The genes are TRBV7-6 and TRBJ2-3; tentatively, D is TRBD1 (5 bases). This CDR3 is 16 amino acids long. CDR1 SGHVS and CDR2 FNYEAQ come from the germline V gene. Between the trimmed V and J ends, which lost 1 base and 4 bases, there was a span of 15 bases. The CDR3 DNA sequence: TGTGCCAGCAGCTTAGGTGCAGGGATCGGGCCAGATACGCAGTATTTT. It specifies CASSLGAGIGPDTQYF.

The gene calls are TRBV6-4 and TRBJ2-1, with 7 bases fitting TRBD1. This CDR3 region has 15 residues. V shed 7 bases, J shed 0 bases, and the junction held 6 bases outside the gene matches. CDR1 is MRHNA and CDR2 is SNTAGT in the germline V gene. CDR3 protein: CASNTQGSSYNEQFF. The CDR3 DNA follows: TGTGCCAGCAATACACAGGGGAGCTCCTACAATGAGCAGTTCTTC.

V usage is TRBV30 and J usage is TRBJ2-7; 8 bases fit TRBD1. The V and J ends lost 0 bases and 6 bases, in that order; junction bases with no gene match: 7. This CDR3 is 14 amino acids long. Germline values: CDR1 GTSNPN, CDR2 SVGIG (reference sequence). The CDR3 DNA reads TGTGCCTGGAGTGTACGGGGCAGGGGGCCCGAGCAGTACTTC. Its protein is CAWSVRGRGPEQYF.

The chain uses TRBV28 and TRBJ1-1; 7 bases are shared with TRBD1. Germline CDR1 reads MDHEN; CDR2 reads SYDVKM. V lost 2 bases, J lost 1 base, and 4 bases stayed unmatched. The CDR3 length is 15 residues. The CDR3 here is CASSLRRGRNTEAFF. CDR3 in DNA: TGTGCCAGCAGTTTAAGAAGGGGGCGGAACACTGAAGCTTTCTTT.

The chain employs TRBV6-1 and TRBJ2-2; D uncertain. The CDR3 is 15 residues long. Germline V lookup: CDR1 MNHNS, CDR2 SASEGT. V was pared by 1 base and J by 1 base, with 7 bases between. CDR3 in amino acids: CASSEGRVNTGELFF. The CDR3 nucleotides read TGTGCCAGCAGTGAAGGAAGGGTGAACACCGGGGAGCTGTTTTTT.

The chain joins TRBV2 to TRBJ2-7, with TRBD1 identical over 7 bases. The CDR3 sequence is 15 residues long. After removal of 6 bases from V and 6 bases from J, the junction contained 14 bases not matched to a gene. Germline assignment: CDR1 SNHLY and CDR2 FYNNEI. CDR3 loop: CASRAQGPLASEQYF. CDR3 DNA: TGTGCCAGCAGGGCACAGGGGCCCCTCGCCTCCGAGCAGTACTTC.

The chain recombines TRBV7-6 with TRBJ2-3; D remains unclear. Trimming took 5 bases from V and 0 from J, leaving 12 bases between them. The CDR3 is 15 amino acids. Per the germline V gene, CDR1 is SGHVS and CDR2 is FNYEAQ. This chain's CDR3 is CASSPQAVSTDTQYF. CDR3 coding DNA: TGTGCCAGCAGCCCCCAGGCGGTTAGCACAGATACGCAGTATTTT. Combining the CDR3 with reference TRBV7-6 and TRBJ2-3 gives the whole variable domain GAGVSQSPRYKVTKRGQDVALRCDPISGHVSLYWYRQALGQGPEFLTYFNYEAQQDKSGLPNDRFSAERPEGSISTLTIQRTEQRDSAMYRCASSPQAVSTDTQYFGPGTRLTVL.

Remarks on this clone: At the DNA level, this CDR3 is encoded by other sequences in the same sample as well. V is TRBV18 and J is TRBJ1-5; 10 bases align to TRBD1. Germline CDR1 reads KGHSH; CDR2 reads LQKENI. J gave up 2 bases and V 3 bases, and 1 base lay outside the gene matches. This CDR3 comprises 15 residues. CDR3 nucleotide sequence: TGTGCCAGCTCACCTGGGACAGGGGGCAATCAGCCCCAGCATTTT. This translates into CASSPGTGGNQPQHF.

The chain joins TRBV19 to TRBJ2-7; D remains unclear. CDR1 LNHDA and CDR2 SQIVND come from the germline V gene (reference sequence). The CDR3 spans 13 residues. V lost 10 bases and J 3 bases, leaving 16 bases between the germline ends. The CDR3 is CATMGTVGYEQYF. In DNA form, the CDR3 reads TGTGCCACGATGGGCACGGTCGGCTACGAGCAGTACTTC.

V usage is TRBV6-5 and J usage is TRBJ2-4; D remains ambiguous. Germline V gene data show CDR1 as MNHEY and CDR2 as SVGAGI. The ends were cut back, 4 bases at V and 3 bases at J, with 7 bases in the middle. CDR3 length equals 13 residues. The DNA of the CDR3 is TGTGCCAGCAGTTTGGGATTCAAAAACATTCAGTACTTC. Translation gives CASSLGFKNIQYF.

The chain has TRBV27 and TRBJ1-5, with a possible D match to TRBD1 (5 bases). V dropped 5 bases and J dropped 7 bases, with 21 bases sitting between them. Looked up from germline, CDR1 is MNHEY and CDR2 is SMNVEV (reference sequence). The CDR3 is 16 amino acids. CDR3 bases: TGTGCCAGCAGTACCTCCGGGGGTCTAATCAAGCAGCCCCAGCATTTT. Protein sequence: CASSTSGGLIKQPQHF.

The rearrangement links TRBV30 to TRBJ1-3, with no clear D. Germline V gives CDR1 GTSNPN, CDR2 SVGIG (reference sequence). This CDR3 is 14 amino acids long. V dropped 4 bases and J dropped 4 bases, with 14 bases sitting between them. The CDR3 DNA sequence: TGTGCCTGGATTGCCGTAGTGGGAGGAAACACCATATATTTT. It yields the protein CAWIAVVGGNTIYF.

The chain is built from TRBV11-3 and TRBJ2-1; 7 positions agree with TRBD2. Losses at the gene ends were 2 bases for V and 0 bases for J; bases not matched to a gene: 1. This CDR3 has 15 amino acids. Per the germline V gene, CDR1 is SGHNT and CDR2 is YENEEA. The CDR3 loop is CASSLTSASYNEQFF. In DNA form, the CDR3 reads TGTGCCAGCAGCTTAACTAGCGCCTCCTACAATGAGCAGTTCTTC.

The CDR3 here is CASIRLAGEDTQYF. In nucleotides, the CDR3 is TGTGCCAGCATCAGACTAGCGGGGGAAGATACGCAGTATTTT. The rearrangement links TRBV6-1 to TRBJ2-3; the match to TRBD2 covers 12 bases. J lost 5 bases, V lost 7 bases, and 4 bases had no gene match. The CDR3 contains 14 residues. Germline-derived CDR1 and CDR2 are MNHNS and SASEGT.

This chain links TRBV5-1 with TRBJ1-1; D is undetermined. Trimming removed 6 bases from V and 0 bases from J, with 12 bases in between. Per the germline V gene, CDR1 is SGHRS and CDR2 is YFSETQ. This CDR3 comprises 14 residues. Here the CDR3 reads CASILDNMNTEAFF. The CDR3 DNA follows: TGCGCCAGCATACTAGACAACATGAACACTGAAGCTTTCTTT.

This clone was seen once. This chain connects TRBV21-1 to TRBJ1-1; TRBD1, the table's D call, lacks a check against the DNA. TRBV21-1 is a pseudogene segment. The CDR3 has 14 residues. The CDR3 loop is CASSLRQGGTEAFF. Here the CDR3 DNA reads TGTGCCAGCAGCCTCCGACAGGGGGGCACTGAAGCTTTCTTT.

The CDR3: CATSSGTGAGNTIYF. CDR3 bases: TGTGCCACCTCTTCCGGGACAGGGGCTGGAAACACCATATATTTT. The chain joins TRBV28 to TRBJ1-3; the match to TRBD1 covers 10 bases. The trim removed 10 bases at V and 2 bases at J, leaving 8 bases unmatched. This CDR3 contains 15 residues. Germline V lookup: CDR1 MDHEN, CDR2 SYDVKM.

This chain joins TRBV10-3 and TRBJ2-2, with 10 bases lining up with TRBD1. This CDR3 contains 16 residues. V shed 3 bases, J shed 5 bases, and the junction held 6 bases outside the gene matches. Germline lookup yields CDR1 ENHRY and CDR2 SYGVKD. The CDR3 protein is CAISERQGAQTGELFF. DNA for the CDR3: TGTGCCATCAGTGAACGACAGGGGGCGCAAACCGGGGAGCTGTTTTTT.

V and J are TRBV5-1 and TRBJ2-3; TRBD2 is a possible D gene (5 bases). The CDR3 sequence is 14 residues long. Trimming stripped 7 bases from V and 3 bases from J, with 15 bases between. In germline, CDR1 is SGHRS, CDR2 YFSETQ. The CDR3 sequence: CASSGGDGTDTQYF. The DNA of the CDR3 is TGCGCCAGCTCCGGAGGTGATGGGACAGATACGCAGTATTTT.

The chain has TRBV5-4 and TRBJ1-4; D perhaps matches TRBD1 (5 bases). This CDR3 is built from 14 residues. Germline CDR1 SGHNT, CDR2 YYREEE (reference sequence). V was cut by 4 bases and J by 8 bases, with 15 bases left in between. The CDR3 protein is CASSPRDRPEKLFF. In nucleotides, the CDR3 is TGTGCCAGCAGCCCCCGGGACCGGCCGGAAAAACTGTTTTTT.